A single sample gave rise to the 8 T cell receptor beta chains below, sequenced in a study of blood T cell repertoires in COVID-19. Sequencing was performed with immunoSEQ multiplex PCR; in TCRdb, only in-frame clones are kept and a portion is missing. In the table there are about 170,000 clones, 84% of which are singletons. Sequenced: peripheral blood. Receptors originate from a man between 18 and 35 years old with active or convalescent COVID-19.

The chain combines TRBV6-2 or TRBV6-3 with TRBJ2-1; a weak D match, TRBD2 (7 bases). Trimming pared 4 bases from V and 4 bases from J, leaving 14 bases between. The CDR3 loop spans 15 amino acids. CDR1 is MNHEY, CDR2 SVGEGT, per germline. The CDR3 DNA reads TGTGCCAGCAGTTCTAGGGGGGAGGGGTACAATGAGCAGTTCTTC. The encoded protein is CASSSRGEGYNEQFF.

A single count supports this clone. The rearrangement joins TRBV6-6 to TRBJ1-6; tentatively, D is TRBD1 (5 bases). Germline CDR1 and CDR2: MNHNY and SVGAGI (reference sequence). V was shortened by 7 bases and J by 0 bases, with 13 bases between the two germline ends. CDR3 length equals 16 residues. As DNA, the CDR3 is TGTGCCAGCACCGACGGGGGGAGCTCCTATAATTCACCCCTCCACTTT. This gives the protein CASTDGGSSYNSPLHF.

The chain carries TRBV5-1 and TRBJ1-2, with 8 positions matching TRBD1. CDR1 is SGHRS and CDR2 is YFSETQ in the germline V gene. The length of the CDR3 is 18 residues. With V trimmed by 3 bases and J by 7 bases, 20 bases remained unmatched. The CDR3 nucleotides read TGCGCCAGCAGCTCGCCCGTCGACAGGGGATGGAACAAGGGTGGCTACACCTTC. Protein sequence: CASSSPVDRGWNKGGYTF.

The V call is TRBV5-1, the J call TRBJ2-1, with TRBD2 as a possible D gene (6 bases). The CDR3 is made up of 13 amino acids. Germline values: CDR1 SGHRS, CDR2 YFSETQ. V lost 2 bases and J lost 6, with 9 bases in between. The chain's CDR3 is CASSLWGVNEQFF. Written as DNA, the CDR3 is TGCGCCAGCAGCTTATGGGGGGTCAATGAGCAGTTCTTC.

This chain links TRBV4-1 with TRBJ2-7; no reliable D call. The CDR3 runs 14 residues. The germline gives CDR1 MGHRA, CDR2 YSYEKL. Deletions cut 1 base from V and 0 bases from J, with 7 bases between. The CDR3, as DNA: TGCGCCAGCAGCCAAGCAGAATCCTCCTACGAGCAGTACTTC. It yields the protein CASSQAESSYEQYF.

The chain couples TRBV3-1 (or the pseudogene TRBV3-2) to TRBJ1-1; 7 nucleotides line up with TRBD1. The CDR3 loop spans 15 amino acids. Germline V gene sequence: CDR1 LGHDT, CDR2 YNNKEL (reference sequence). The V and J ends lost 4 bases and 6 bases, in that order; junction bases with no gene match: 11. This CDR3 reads CASSPMTQGVSEAFF. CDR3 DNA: TGTGCCAGCAGCCCTATGACTCAGGGGGTCTCTGAAGCTTTCTTT.

Here the CDR3 DNA reads TGTGCCAGTACCCCGAGGGAGGGGGACGGCAATCAGCCCCAGCATTTT. This sequence encodes CASTPREGDGNQPQHF. This chain links TRBV19 with TRBJ1-5, with D perhaps matching TRBD1 (6 bases). Germline-derived CDR1 and CDR2 are LNHDA and SQIVND (reference sequence). V lost 7 bases to trimming and J lost 2 bases, with 18 bases between them. The CDR3 totals 16 residues.

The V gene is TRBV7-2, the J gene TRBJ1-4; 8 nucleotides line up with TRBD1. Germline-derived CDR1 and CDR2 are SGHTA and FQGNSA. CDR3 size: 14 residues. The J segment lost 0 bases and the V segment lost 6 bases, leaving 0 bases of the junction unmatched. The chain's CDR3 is CASRQGATNEKLFF. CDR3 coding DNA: TGTGCCAGCAGACAGGGGGCAACTAATGAAAAACTGTTTTTT.